The rows below give T cell receptor beta chains drawn from one sample of a study of T-cell reconstitution after alpha-beta-depleted transplantation in children. TCRdb reprocessed the PCR reads with MiXCR, giving one entry per CDR3 protein. The sample comprises 360,000 or so distinct CDR3 sequences, roughly 22% of which are singletons, and 3.8% rests with the top ten. Sample: PBMCs from the stem cell graft donor, taken from the stem cell graft. The origin of the receptors is a human donor who donated a stem cell graft to a child with acute myeloid leukemia. The CDR3 runs from the conserved cysteine through the conserved F or W.

TRBV4-3,CASSQDWKRGYNEQFF
TRBV7-9,CARGPYGVGEQFF
TRBV3-1,CASSQGTGVEQYF
TRBV29-1,CSVEGRTGSSYEQYF
TRBV5-1,CASSLERVGTSVMRWDEQFF
TRBV20-1,CSARENGETQYF
TRBV7-9,CASRDQGGADTQYF
TRBV12-3/TRBV12-4,CASSFLSGSGGSYEQFF
TRBV5-1,CASSLVGHQYEQYF
TRBV10-3,CAISESRTSGTGEQFF
TRBV12-3/TRBV12-4,CASSRDTGTDTQYF
TRBV20-1,CSARRSRNTEAFF
TRBV28,CASSSLAGGELFF
TRBV12-3/TRBV12-4,CASSLVRAQETQYF
TRBV4-2,CASSQDGVAGSTDTQYF
TRBV25-1,CASVKGSEQETQYF
TRBV20-1,CSAGAGEGTDTQYF
TRBV12-3/TRBV12-4,CASNWGVNEKLFF
TRBV7-9,CASSSQGPSYEQYF
TRBV20-1,CSASGRGSLAFF
TRBV27,CASRPGTGNNEQFF
TRBV12-3/TRBV12-4,CASSRFDGALLHF
TRBV29-1,CSVVLQNLNEQYF
TRBV29-1,CSVDWGDDEQFF
TRBV20-1,CSARERLGWQPQHF
TRBV6-2/TRBV6-3,CASRLAGLREQYF
TRBV4-1,CASSQLSITYNEQFF
TRBV12-3/TRBV12-4,CASSLGADNEQFF
TRBV7-2,CASSYWGTEAFF
TRBV7-6,CASSILPGQGYEQYF
TRBV5-1,CASSLMGETEAFF
TRBV9,CASGVAGGPGDTQYF
TRBV12-3/TRBV12-4,CASSTHEAFF
TRBV4-1,CASSRSGPWREMPYNEQFF
TRBV29-1,CSVGQGGAGELFF
TRBV18,CASSAIPAGDTQYF
TRBV28,CASSGLVSDTQYF
TRBV5-6,CASSLGGRNQETQYF
TRBV5-1,CASSYPGQGTGKEKLFF
TRBV10-2,CASRLAGGPNEQFF
TRBV4-2,CASSQALADTSTDTQYF
TRBV24-1,CATRSGTSGSSEQFF
TRBV4-2,CASSQRSPGLAGDEQFF
TRBV7-2,CASSLGTVFSNQPQHF
TRBV20-1,CSARDHILRGNTGELFF
TRBV5-6,CASSLPAGANVLTF
TRBV4-2,CASSQGFGQGGFNEQFF
TRBV12-3/TRBV12-4,CASSPRPGPGGQFF
TRBV29-1,CSVEESGRLDIQYF
TRBV12-3/TRBV12-4,CASSLEAPAFF
TRBV24-1,CATRAGQSYNEQFF
TRBV12-3/TRBV12-4,CASSRRDGDTEAFF
TRBV28,CASSGLAGVGETQYF
TRBV20-1,CSASGTGEEKLFF
TRBV12-3/TRBV12-4,CASSTWTGQPQHF